The 2 T cell receptor beta chains in this list originate from one sample, sequenced in a study of patients and donors after allogeneic stem cell transplantation. TCRdb re-called the RT-PCR reads through MiXCR, storing one row per CDR3 protein. The sample holds around 170,000 distinct CDR3 sequences, 20% to 25% seen once. The sample taken for sequencing was blood, either unsorted or a sorted T cell fraction (not recorded which). The origin of the receptors is a human donor who was either an allogeneic HSCT recipient or a stem cell or donor lymphocyte infusion donor (not recorded which). It is not recorded whose cells these are; they may come from a transplant donor.

V usage is TRBV7-8 and J usage is TRBJ2-5; 10 bases are shared with TRBD2. Germline-derived CDR1 and CDR2 are SGHVS and FQNEAQ. This CDR3 is 15 amino acids long. V was pared by 1 base and J by 4 bases, with 3 bases of the junction left unmatched. The CDR3 region is CASSLERGGRETQYF. Written as DNA, the CDR3 is TGTGCCAGCAGCTTAGAGCGGGGGGGGCGAGAGACCCAGTACTTC.

V is TRBV3-1 and J is TRBJ2-4, with D possibly being TRBD1 (6 bases). Germline CDR1 reads LGHDT; CDR2 reads YNNKEL (reference sequence). V lost 6 bases to trimming and J lost 7 bases, with 19 bases between them. This CDR3 is 15 amino acids long. CDR3 amino acids: CASRLGQSSVNIQYF. CDR3 coding DNA: TGTGCCAGCAGACTAGGACAGTCGTCGGTGAACATTCAGTACTTC.